This T cell receptor beta chain derives from a study of blood T cell repertoires in COVID-19. At the level of the study: Samples of COVID-19 (acute and convalescent) were obtained from the United States, Italy and Spain. T cells, B-cell-depleted T cells, or PBMCs supplied cDNA or gDNA.

V gave up 6 bases and J gave up 0 bases; unmatched junction bases: 2. CDR1 and CDR2 from the germline V gene are WSHSY and SAAADI. The CDR3 runs 15 residues. As handled by the study authors: It was from reference gene primer amplification that nucleated cell counts were estimated. Sequencing was performed with immunoSEQ multiplex PCR; in TCRdb, only in-frame clones are kept and a portion is missing. Clone size and the V and J calls come from that table; the DNA yielded D and trimming. This sample has hundreds of thousands of clones; roughly 80% occur once, and the top ten carry under 5.5%. This chain joins TRBV10-2 and TRBJ2-6, with 7 bases that match TRBD1. Input material: peripheral blood. This TCR derives from an elderly woman with active or convalescent COVID-19. This chain's CDR3 is CASSDRASGANVLTF. The CDR3 coding sequence is TGCGCCAGCAGCGACAGGGCCTCTGGGGCCAACGTCCTGACTTTC.